The present entry profiles one TCR beta chain with its context. The record originates from a study of blood T cell repertoires in COVID-19. Background on the study: Samples came from the United States, Italy and Spain, spanning acute and convalescent COVID-19.

Clones were read by immunoSEQ multiplex PCR, and TCRdb kept only the in-frame ones, dropping some. Of about 170,000 clones in the sample, approximately 86% were seen once. V trimming: 6 bases; J trimming: 7 bases; junction bases outside the gene matches: 9. The V gene's germline CDR1 is LNHDA and CDR2 SQIVND (reference sequence). This CDR3 has 15 residues. The chain combines TRBV19 with TRBJ2-1, with TRBD2 matching 10 bases. The clonotype was recovered from a woman over 75 in a cohort sampled during active or convalescent COVID-19. The material sequenced was peripheral blood. CDR3 sequence: CASSRTSGVPNEQFF. CDR3 DNA: TGTGCCAGTAGCCGTACTAGCGGGGTCCCGAATGAGCAGTTCTTC.